This is a list of T cell receptor beta chains from one sample in a study of blood T cell repertoires in COVID-19. Profiled with immunoSEQ multiplex PCR; TCRdb holds only in-frame clones, not every one. There are 150,000 or so clones in the sample; 79% occur only once, and approximately 5.2% lies in the top ten. Sequencing was done on a sample of peripheral blood. The receptors were sampled from a woman in her 70s with COVID-19, enrolled during active disease. Each CDR3 is given with its conserved first and last residue. D genes are given only for firm matches. For some rows the clone size is stated as once, few or many, or as a class when expanded; others skip it.

>TRBD1|NA|TRBV5-5|TRBJ2-3
TGTGCCAGCAGAGCCGGGACAGGGGGCTCAGATACGCAGTATTTT
CASRAGTGGSDTQYF
>NA|NA|TRBV29-1|TRBJ2-5
TGCAGCGTTGAAGATCCCCGGGGGTTCCCGAAGGAGACCCAGTACTTC
CSVEDPRGFPKETQYF
>NA|few|TRBV5-1|TRBJ1-4
TGCGCCAGCAGCTTGGCCGGACAGAACAATGAAAAACTGTTTTTT
CASSLAGQNNEKLFF
>TRBD1|NA|TRBV11-2|TRBJ2-7
TGTGCCAGCAGCCGAGGGGGCTCCGAGCAGTACTTC
CASSRGGSEQYF
>TRBD1|NA|TRBV3-1/TRBV3-2|TRBJ1-2
TGTGCCAGCAGCCAGGGACAGGGTAACTATGGCTACACCTTC
CASSQGQGNYGYTF
>TRBD2|NA|TRBV24-1|TRBJ2-1
TGTGCCACCAGTGACCTAGCGGGGGAGACCTACAATGAGCAGTTCTTC
CATSDLAGETYNEQFF
>NA|NA|TRBV5-8|TRBJ1-2
TGTGCCAGCAGCGCGAATCTACAGGGTTTCTTGGGCTACACCTTC
CASSANLQGFLGYTF
>NA|NA|TRBV5-1|TRBJ1-5
TGCGCCAGCAGCCTAAGCGGGGGAAGCAATCAGCCCCAGCATTTT
CASSLSGGSNQPQHF
>TRBD1|NA|TRBV19|TRBJ1-6
TGTGCCACCGGAGACAGGGATACGGATAATTCACCCCTCCACTTT
CATGDRDTDNSPLHF
>TRBD1|NA|TRBV11-2|TRBJ1-1
TGTGCCAGCAGCTTAGGGGACAGAAGAGAAGCTTTCTTT
CASSLGDRREAFF
>TRBD1|NA|TRBV4-3|TRBJ1-2
TGCGCCAGCAGCCAACGGCTCGGGACAGGTTATGGCTACACCTTC
CASSQRLGTGYGYTF
>TRBD1|NA|TRBV19|TRBJ1-5
TGTGCCACAAGGGACAGCCAAGTGACTAATCAGCCCCAGCATTTT
CATRDSQVTNQPQHF
>TRBD2|NA|TRBV6-2/TRBV6-3|TRBJ2-5
TGTGCCAGCAGCGCTGAGCGGGGGATTAGAGAGACCCAGTACTTC
CASSAERGIRETQYF
>TRBD2|NA|TRBV3-1/TRBV3-2|TRBJ2-3
TGTGCCAGCAGCCAGGGTCCACCACGGGGGGGAGAGTTGGGAGATACGCAGTATTTT
CASSQGPPRGGELGDTQYF
>NA|NA|TRBV24-1|TRBJ1-2
TGTGCCACCAGCGACTCCGGACAGCTTTCTAACTATGGCTACACCTTC
CATSDSGQLSNYGYTF
>TRBD1|NA|TRBV19|TRBJ1-2
TGTGCCAGTAGTATCCGAGGGACAGGGGCCCCTAACAACTATGGCTACACCTTC
CASSIRGTGAPNNYGYTF
>NA|NA|TRBV2|TRBJ2-7
TGTGCCAGCAGCAGGGAATCCGGGCAGTACTTC
CASSRESGQYF
>TRBD2|once|TRBV7-2|TRBJ2-3
TGTGCCAGCAGACCCACTAGCGGGGGGGCTGGAAGCACAGATACGCAGTATTTT
CASRPTSGGAGSTDTQYF
>TRBD1|NA|TRBV27|TRBJ1-2
TGTGCCAGTCGACCGACAGGGGACAACTATGGCTACACCTTC
CASRPTGDNYGYTF
>TRBD1|NA|TRBV9|TRBJ2-7
TGTGCCAGCAGCGTAGGGGACAGGGATCCTCGGGAGCAGTACTTC
CASSVGDRDPREQYF
>NA|NA|TRBV5-1|TRBJ2-1
TGCGCCAGCAGCCCCGAGGCTAGCCAAGGCTACAATGAGCAGTTCTTC
CASSPEASQGYNEQFF
>NA|NA|TRBV5-1|TRBJ1-1
TGCGCCAGCAGCTTGGGCGGTGGAACTGGCACTGAAGCTTTCTTT
CASSLGGGTGTEAFF
>NA|NA|TRBV19|TRBJ1-5
TGTGCCAGTAGTACGGGGTCGCAGCCCCAGCATTTT
CASSTGSQPQHF
>NA|NA|TRBV7-8|TRBJ2-2
TGTGCCAGCAGCTTAGTCGGGGGGCCCTCGGGCACCGGGGAGCTGTTTTTT
CASSLVGGPSGTGELFF
>TRBD2|NA|TRBV7-3|TRBJ2-3
TGTGCCAGCAGTCATAGCGGGAGTACGCAGTATTTT
CASSHSGSTQYF
>NA|NA|TRBV6-5|TRBJ2-7
TGTGCCAGCAGCCGCACGGTGGGGGGAATCTACGAGCAGTACTTC
CASSRTVGGIYEQYF
>TRBD1|NA|TRBV11-1|TRBJ2-5
TGTGCCAGCAGCCCGCGGGACAGGGGAGGAGAGACCCAGTACTTC
CASSPRDRGGETQYF
>NA|NA|TRBV18|TRBJ1-5
TGTGCCAGCTCACCACAATCCCTTAGCAATCAGCCCCAGCATTTT
CASSPQSLSNQPQHF
>TRBD2|NA|TRBV6-2/TRBV6-3|TRBJ2-1
TGTGCCAGCAGCCTACTAGCGGGGGGGCTGGATGAGCAGTTCTTC
CASSLLAGGLDEQFF
>NA|NA|TRBV21-1|TRBJ1-3
TGTGCCAGCAGCAATAGAGGCTCTGGAAACACCATATATTTT
CASSNRGSGNTIYF
>NA|NA|TRBV19|TRBJ2-5
TGTGCCAGTAGTGTGACGGACAGTCGGGAGACCCAGTACTTC
CASSVTDSRETQYF
>NA|NA|TRBV24-1|TRBJ1-4
TGTGCCACCAGTGATCCTCGGGCGCCGGGGGAAAAACTGTTTTTT
CATSDPRAPGEKLFF
>TRBD2|NA|TRBV4-2|TRBJ2-7
TGTGCCAGCAGCCAAGGTAGCGGGGGGGACGAGCAGTACTTC
CASSQGSGGDEQYF
>NA|once|TRBV6-5|TRBJ1-6
TGTGCCAGCAAACAGGGAGTGTCAAATTCACCCCTCCACTTT
CASKQGVSNSPLHF
>NA|NA|TRBV7-6|TRBJ2-5
TGTGCCAGCAGCTCCGAAGAGACCCAGTACTTC
CASSSEETQYF
>NA|NA|TRBV19|TRBJ2-7
TGTGCCAGTAGTACCAGACGGGAAGGCGAGCAGTACTTC
CASSTRREGEQYF
>NA|NA|TRBV5-6|TRBJ1-2
TGTGCCAGCAGGGTCGGGAGCTATGGCTACACCTTC
CASRVGSYGYTF
>TRBD1|NA|TRBV10-3|TRBJ1-1
TGTGCCATCAGTGAGTCGAGGGGGCGGACTGGAGCTTTCTTT
CAISESRGRTGAFF
>TRBD2|NA|TRBV5-1|TRBJ2-5
TGCGCCAGCAGCACCCGGACTAGCGGGGGCGAACTGGCCCAGTACTTC
CASSTRTSGGELAQYF